These 21 T cell receptor beta chains originate from one sample sequenced in a study of blood T cell repertoires in COVID-19. Sequencing was performed with immunoSEQ multiplex PCR; in TCRdb, only in-frame clones are kept and a portion is missing. The sample includes approximately 120,000 clones, 60% to 85% of them seen just once. Sequencing was done on a sample of peripheral blood. The receptors stem from a human donor in a cohort sampled during active or convalescent COVID-19.

This rearrangement joins TRBV6-5 to TRBJ2-1; no reliable D call. Looked up from germline, CDR1 is MNHEY and CDR2 is SVGAGI. CDR3 size: 12 residues. Trimming removed 2 bases from V and 6 bases from J, with 5 bases in between. As DNA, the CDR3 is TGTGCCAGCAGTTACGATAGCAATGAGCAGTTCTTC. Protein: CASSYDSNEQFF.

The chain uses TRBV5-4 and TRBJ2-5, with 10 positions matching TRBD2. V lost 0 bases, J lost 3 bases, and 5 bases stayed unmatched. Germline V CDR1 and CDR2: SGHNT, YYREEE (reference sequence). The CDR3 totals 16 residues. The CDR3 DNA is TGTGCCAGCAGCTTGGAACTAGCGGGGATTAAAGAGACCCAGTACTTC. Encoded protein: CASSLELAGIKETQYF. Drawing the rest from reference TRBV5-4 and TRBJ2-5, the complete variable domain is ETGVTQSPTHLIKTRGQQVTLRCSSQSGHNTVSWYQQALGQGPQFIFQYYREEENGRGNFPPRFSGLQFPNYSSELNVNALELDDSALYLCASSLELAGIKETQYFGPGTRLLVL.

The chain combines TRBV28 with TRBJ2-3, with 7 bases matching TRBD2. Germline CDR1 reads MDHEN; CDR2 reads SYDVKM. CDR3 size: 14 residues. Trimming at V came to 4 bases and at J to 4 bases, leaving 5 bases not matched to a gene. The CDR3 region has the DNA TGTGCCAGCAGTTCGGCGGGAGCCGCAGATACGCAGTATTTT. The encoded protein is CASSSAGAADTQYF.

The chain employs TRBV18 and TRBJ1-4; the match to TRBD1 covers 10 bases. This CDR3 comprises 16 residues. Per the germline V gene, CDR1 is KGHSH and CDR2 is LQKENI. V shed 4 bases and J 7 bases; nucleotides not matched to a gene: 9. The CDR3 here is CASSQRQGAYGEKLFF. In DNA, the CDR3 is TGTGCCAGCTCACAGCGACAGGGGGCATATGGTGAAAAACTGTTTTTT.

The genes are TRBV30 and TRBJ1-2; maybe TRBD1 (6 bases). This CDR3 is built from 11 residues. Germline V gene data show CDR1 as GTSNPN and CDR2 as SVGIG (reference sequence). The V gene lost 2 bases and the J gene lost 10 bases, with 11 bases spanning the gap. The CDR3 nucleotides read TGTGCCTGGAGTCGGGGACAATTCTACACCTTC. The encoded protein is CAWSRGQFYTF.

This clone was picked up many times. This chain uses TRBV7-9 with TRBJ1-6, with TRBD1 as a possible D gene (5 bases). Germline CDR1 SEHNR, CDR2 FQNEAQ (reference sequence). Trimming cost V 5 bases and J 7 bases, with 9 bases left between them. The CDR3 length is 13 residues. CDR3 coding DNA: TGTGCCAGCAGCCCAGGGTTCAATTCACCCCTCCACTTT. It is translated as CASSPGFNSPLHF. Looking up the rest from reference TRBV7-9 and TRBJ1-6 gives the full variable domain: DTGVSQNPRHKITKRGQNVTFRCDPISEHNRLYWYRQTLGQGPEFLTYFQNEAQLEKSRLLSDRFSAERPKGSFSTLEIQRTEQGDSAMYLCASSPGFNSPLHFGNGTRLTVT.

The chain recombines TRBV18 with TRBJ1-4; D is perhaps TRBD1 (5 bases). Germline CDR1 reads KGHSH; CDR2 reads LQKENI. The CDR3 extends over 19 amino acids. Trimming stripped 2 bases from V and 1 base from J, with 20 bases between. This CDR3 is CASSPLGAHLLRTNEKLFF. The CDR3 nucleotides are TGTGCCAGCTCACCATTAGGGGCCCACCTACTCCGAACTAATGAAAAACTGTTTTTT.

The CDR3 reads CASSGRQGGVANVLTF. The CDR3 region has the DNA TGTGCCAGCAGCGGAAGACAGGGAGGAGTGGCCAACGTCCTGACTTTC. The V gene is TRBV7-8, the J gene TRBJ2-6; possibly TRBD1 for D (7 bases). V was cut by 5 bases and J by 6 bases, with 17 bases left in between. The CDR3 sequence is 16 residues long. Germline V gives CDR1 SGHVS, CDR2 FQNEAQ.

This chain connects TRBV28 to TRBJ1-2; D is perhaps TRBD1 (5 bases). CDR1 MDHEN and CDR2 SYDVKM come from the germline V gene. V shed 4 bases and J shed 4 bases, with 10 bases lying between them. The CDR3 contains 13 residues. The CDR3 loop is CASSWGSLYGYTF. The CDR3 region has the DNA TGTGCCAGCAGTTGGGGCAGTCTCTATGGCTACACCTTC.

The chain links TRBV4-2 to TRBJ1-2; D not resolved. CDR3 size: 14 residues. V was clipped by 4 bases and J by 3 bases, with 12 bases between them. The V gene's germline CDR1 is LGHNA and CDR2 YNFKEQ. CDR3 coding DNA: TGTGCCAGCAGCCCCAGCGGGCAGGACTATGGCTACACCTTC. Translating it yields CASSPSGQDYGYTF.

The chain recombines TRBV10-3 with TRBJ2-3; 11 bases align to TRBD2. With V trimmed by 6 bases and J by 5 bases, 7 bases remained unmatched. The V gene's germline CDR1 is ENHRY and CDR2 SYGVKD. The CDR3 is 15 amino acids. The CDR3 here is CAIRGSSGGLDTQYF. CDR3 sequence (DNA): TGTGCCATCAGGGGATCTAGCGGGGGGTTAGATACGCAGTATTTT.

V gene TRBV6-2 or TRBV6-3 combines with J gene TRBJ2-3, with D possibly TRBD2 on 5 matching bases. V gave up 2 bases and J gave up 8 bases, with 5 bases separating them. The CDR3 is 11 amino acids. The germline V gene has CDR1 MNHEY and CDR2 SVGEGT. The CDR3 DNA follows: TGTGCCAGCAGTTACCGGGGTACGCAGTATTTT. As protein: CASSYRGTQYF.

The chain has TRBV18 and TRBJ2-7; 9 bases match TRBD1. The V gene's germline CDR1 is KGHSH and CDR2 LQKENI. This CDR3 spans 17 amino acids. The V and J ends lost 4 bases and 3 bases, in that order; junction bases with no gene match: 13. The CDR3 protein is CASSLRQPGQGNYEQYF. CDR3 in DNA: TGTGCCAGCTCACTAAGACAACCGGGACAGGGAAACTACGAGCAGTACTTC.

This chain uses TRBV18 with TRBJ1-1, with D hard to call. V dropped 2 bases and J dropped 1 base, with 5 bases sitting between them. In germline, CDR1 is KGHSH, CDR2 LQKENI. CDR3 size: 13 residues. CDR3 sequence (DNA): TGTGCCAGCTCACCAACAGAGAACACTGAAGCTTTCTTT. It translates to CASSPTENTEAFF.

This chain joins TRBV27 and TRBJ2-1, with D possibly being TRBD2 (6 bases). With 6 bases removed from V and 0 bases from J, the gap between germline ends came to 12 bases. Germline loops: CDR1 MNHEY, CDR2 SMNVEV (reference sequence). The CDR3 consists of 15 residues. The CDR3 sequence: CASRGLLSSYNEQFF. For the CDR3, the DNA is TGTGCCAGCAGGGGACTCTTGAGCTCCTACAATGAGCAGTTCTTC.

The gene calls are TRBV6-5 and TRBJ1-1; D call uncertain. Per the germline V gene, CDR1 is MNHEY and CDR2 is SVGAGI. V was trimmed by 3 bases and J by 1 base, leaving 15 bases between them. The CDR3 has 16 residues. The DNA for the CDR3 is TGTGCCAGCAGTTATAGAATCTACAGAAAGAACACTGAAGCTTTCTTT. Encoded protein: CASSYRIYRKNTEAFF.

The V call is TRBV5-1, the J call TRBJ2-3; the D gene is possibly TRBD1 (6 bases). CDR1 SGHRS and CDR2 YFSETQ come from the germline V gene. The CDR3 consists of 16 residues. Trimming took off 4 bases at V and 6 bases at J, with 21 bases between the two ends. The chain's CDR3 is CASSGEYGQGTDTQYF. DNA for the CDR3: TGCGCCAGCAGCGGAGAATATGGCCAGGGGACGGATACGCAGTATTTT.

This chain connects TRBV12-5 to TRBJ2-1, with unresolved D. Trimming left V 6 bases short and J 0 bases short, with 12 bases between. Germline CDR1 is LGHNT and CDR2 is FRNRAP. This CDR3 comprises 15 residues. The CDR3 reads CASGPTLSSYNEQFF. CDR3 coding DNA: TGTGCTAGTGGCCCGACATTGAGCTCCTACAATGAGCAGTTCTTC.

This sequence joins TRBV5-1 and TRBJ1-4; no clear D gene. Trimming left V 1 base short and J 0 bases short, with 7 bases between. CDR3 length equals 15 residues. The germline gives CDR1 SGHRS, CDR2 YFSETQ. The chain's CDR3 is CASSLPGTTNEKLFF. CDR3 nucleotide sequence: TGCGCCAGCAGCTTGCCGGGAACAACTAATGAAAAACTGTTTTTT. The full variable domain, in which reference TRBV5-1 and TRBJ1-4 provide the parts outside the CDR3, is KAGVTQTPRYLIKTRGQQVTLSCSPISGHRSVSWYQQTPGQGLQFLFEYFSETQRNKGNFPGRFSGRQFSNSRSEMNVSTLELGDSALYLCASSLPGTTNEKLFFGSGTQLSVL.

This chain connects TRBV5-1 to TRBJ2-3; 13 positions match TRBD2. V trimming: 0 bases; J trimming: 8 bases; junction bases outside the gene matches: 6. The CDR3 is 16 residues long. Germline values: CDR1 SGHRS, CDR2 YFSETQ. The CDR3 DNA follows: TGCGCCAGCAGCTTGGGACTAGCGGGAGGTCAGGCTACGCAGTATTTT. Its translation is CASSLGLAGGQATQYF. Full variable domain (missing parts from reference TRBV5-1 and TRBJ2-3): KAGVTQTPRYLIKTRGQQVTLSCSPISGHRSVSWYQQTPGQGLQFLFEYFSETQRNKGNFPGRFSGRQFSNSRSEMNVSTLELGDSALYLCASSLGLAGGQATQYFGPGTRLTVL.

This rearrangement joins TRBV28 to TRBJ2-5; 7 nucleotides match TRBD2. The CDR3 spans 14 residues. The V gene's germline CDR1 is MDHEN and CDR2 SYDVKM. J lost 4 bases, V lost 8 bases, and 10 bases had no gene match. The CDR3 nucleotides read TGTGCCAGCCTACTCGCGGGGGAGCGAGAGACCCAGTACTTC. Its protein is CASLLAGERETQYF.